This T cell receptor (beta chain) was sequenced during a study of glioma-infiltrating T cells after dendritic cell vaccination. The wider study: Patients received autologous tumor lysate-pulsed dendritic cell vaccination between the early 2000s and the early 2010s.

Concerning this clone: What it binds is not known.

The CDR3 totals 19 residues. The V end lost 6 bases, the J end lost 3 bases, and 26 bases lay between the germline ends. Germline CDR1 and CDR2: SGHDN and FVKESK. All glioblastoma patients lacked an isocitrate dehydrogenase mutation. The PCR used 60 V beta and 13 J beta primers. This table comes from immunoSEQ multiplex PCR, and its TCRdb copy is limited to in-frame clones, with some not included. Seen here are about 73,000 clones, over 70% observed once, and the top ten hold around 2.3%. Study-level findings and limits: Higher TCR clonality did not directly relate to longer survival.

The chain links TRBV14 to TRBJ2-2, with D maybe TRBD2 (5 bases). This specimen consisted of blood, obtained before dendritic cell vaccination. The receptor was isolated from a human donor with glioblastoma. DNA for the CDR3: TGTGCCAGCAGACCTTTTCAGGTTGAGGGTTCGGGTGACACCGGGGAGCTGTTTTTT. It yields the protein CASRPFQVEGSGDTGELFF.